This is a list of T cell receptor beta chains from one sample in a study of radiation and T cells in renal cell carcinoma. Sequenced by immunoSEQ multiplex PCR; TCRdb stores in-frame clones only, minus some. Of 50,000 to 75,000 clones in the sample, approximately 84% were seen once. The sample in question was blood, obtained from a patient whose treatment included radiotherapy and nephrectomy. The origin of the receptors is a man aged 55 to 70 with renal cell carcinoma. Each CDR3 is given with its conserved first and last residue. Fields, in order: clone size, D gene, V gene, J gene, CDR3 protein, CDR3 DNA. D genes are given only for firm matches. Only part of the rows carry a size: once, few, many, or a class if the clone is expanded.

>many|TRBD1|TRBV7-6|TRBJ2-1
CASSQRDRGINEQFF
TGTGCCAGCAGCCAAAGGGACAGGGGTATTAATGAGCAGTTCTTC
>NA|NA|TRBV6-6|TRBJ2-4
CASSYGRNLAKNIQYF
TGTGCCAGCAGTTACGGCAGGAACTTAGCCAAAAACATTCAGTACTTC
>NA|NA|TRBV19|TRBJ1-2
CASSFFPTTSSYGYTF
TGTGCCAGTAGTTTCTTTCCGACCACATCTTCCTATGGCTACACCTTC
>NA|NA|TRBV7-8|TRBJ1-1
CASSSRLGLDTEAFF
TGTGCCAGCAGCTCGCGATTGGGACTGGACACTGAAGCTTTCTTT
>few|NA|TRBV29-1|TRBJ1-1
CSAPRGAGNTEAFF
TGCAGCGCCCCCAGGGGAGCAGGGAACACTGAAGCTTTCTTT
>once|NA|TRBV6-1|TRBJ1-5
CASSGGDQPQHF
TGTGCCAGCAGTGGTGGGGATCAGCCCCAGCATTTT
>NA|NA|TRBV19|TRBJ2-3
CASLGRSTDTQYF
TGTGCCAGCTTAGGCCGATCCACAGATACGCAGTATTTT
>NA|NA|TRBV7-9|TRBJ1-1
CASSLEMTEGHEAFF
TGTGCCAGCAGCTTAGAGATGACAGAGGGGCATGAAGCTTTCTTT
>NA|TRBD2|TRBV29-1|TRBJ2-1
CSVSLRGGSYNEQFF
TGCAGCGTTTCTTTGCGGGGGGGCTCCTACAATGAGCAGTTCTTC
>NA|NA|TRBV10-3|TRBJ1-2
CAISEGSSFNYGYTF
TGTGCCATCAGTGAGGGAAGCAGTTTTAACTATGGCTACACCTTC
>NA|TRBD2|TRBV5-8|TRBJ2-1
CASSLGLADPSYNEQFF
TGTGCCAGCAGCTTGGGGCTAGCGGATCCATCCTACAATGAGCAGTTCTTC
>NA|TRBD1|TRBV13|TRBJ1-1
CASSSLLTGGWGDTEAFF
TGTGCCAGCAGCTCCCTGCTGACAGGGGGCTGGGGAGACACTGAAGCTTTCTTT
>NA|TRBD1|TRBV9|TRBJ2-3
CASSFWGQGTDTQYF
TGTGCCAGCAGCTTCTGGGGACAGGGCACAGATACGCAGTATTTT
>once|TRBD1|TRBV4-2|TRBJ2-5
CASSQERQGEETQYF
TGTGCCAGCAGCCAAGAAAGGCAGGGGGAAGAGACCCAGTACTTC
>NA|NA|TRBV13|TRBJ2-2
CASSLNTGELFF
TGTGCCAGCAGCTTAAACACCGGGGAGCTGTTTTTT
>NA|NA|TRBV25-1|TRBJ2-3
CASSPRGGTDTQYF
TGTGCCAGCAGCCCCAGGGGGGGCACAGATACGCAGTATTTT
>NA|NA|TRBV6-5|TRBJ2-7
CASSYFYEQYF
TGTGCCAGCAGTTACTTCTACGAGCAGTACTTC
>NA|NA|TRBV7-9|TRBJ1-1
CASSPDTYTEAFF
TGTGCCAGCAGCCCGGACACTTACACTGAAGCTTTCTTT
>NA|NA|TRBV10-1|TRBJ1-6
CASNPETSPLHF
TGCGCCAGCAATCCCGAAACTTCACCCCTCCACTTT
>NA|NA|TRBV30|TRBJ2-5
CAWSIGRPQETQYF
TGTGCCTGGAGTATTGGGCGACCTCAAGAGACCCAGTACTTC
>once|TRBD2|TRBV5-4|TRBJ2-3
CASSQGGLAAFTDTQYF
TGTGCCAGCAGCCAAGGAGGACTAGCGGCATTCACAGATACGCAGTATTTT
>NA|NA|TRBV9|TRBJ2-5
CASSASEETQYF
TGTGCCAGCAGCGCCTCGGAGGAGACCCAGTACTTC
>NA|TRBD1|TRBV5-1|TRBJ2-7
CASSLGQGRREQYF
TGCGCCAGCAGCCTGGGACAGGGGAGGCGCGAGCAGTACTTC
>few|TRBD1|TRBV7-6|TRBJ1-1
CASSLVWGQGGVNTEAFF
TGTGCCAGCAGCTTAGTTTGGGGACAGGGTGGTGTGAACACTGAAGCTTTCTTT
>NA|NA|TRBV9|TRBJ1-2
CASSVGTAEPYGYTF
TGTGCCAGCAGCGTAGGGACAGCTGAGCCCTATGGCTACACCTTC
>NA|NA|TRBV27|TRBJ1-4
CASKSTVNEKLFF
TGTGCCAGCAAGTCTACAGTTAATGAAAAACTGTTTTTT
>few|TRBD1|TRBV30|TRBJ2-5
CAWSGDRDTTQYF
TGTGCCTGGAGTGGGGACAGGGACACGACCCAGTACTTC
>NA|TRBD2|TRBV6-1|TRBJ2-3
CASSGGTKSGRADTQYF
TGTGCCAGCAGTGGAGGCACTAAAAGCGGGAGGGCAGATACGCAGTATTTT
>NA|NA|TRBV13|TRBJ1-6
CASRSTGHSPLHF
TGTGCCAGCAGATCGACAGGACATTCACCCCTCCACTTT